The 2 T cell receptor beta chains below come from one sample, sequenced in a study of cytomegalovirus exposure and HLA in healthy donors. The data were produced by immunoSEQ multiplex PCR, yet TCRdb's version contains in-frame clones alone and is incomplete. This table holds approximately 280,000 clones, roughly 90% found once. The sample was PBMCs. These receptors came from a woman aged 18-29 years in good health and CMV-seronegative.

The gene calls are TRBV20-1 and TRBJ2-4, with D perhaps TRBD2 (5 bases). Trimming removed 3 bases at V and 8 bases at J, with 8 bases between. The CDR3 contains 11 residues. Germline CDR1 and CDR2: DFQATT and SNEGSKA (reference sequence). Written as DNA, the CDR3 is TGCAGTGCTAGTTCAGCGGACATTCAGTACTTC. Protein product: CSASSADIQYF.

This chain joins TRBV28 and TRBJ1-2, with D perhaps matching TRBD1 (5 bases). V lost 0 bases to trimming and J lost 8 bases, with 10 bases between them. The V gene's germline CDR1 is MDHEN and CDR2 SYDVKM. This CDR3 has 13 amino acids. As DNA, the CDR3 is TGTGCCAGCAGTTTATGGCAGGGCAGGGGCTACACCTTC. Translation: CASSLWQGRGYTF.